This section outlines one T cell receptor beta chain sequence together with its context. Under the authors' procedure: Using reference gene primer amplification, nucleated cell counts were estimated. Sequencing used immunoSEQ multiplex PCR; TCRdb keeps in-frame clones, though not all of them. V and J calls and clone size are given by that table; D and trimming were obtained from the DNA. The table records fewer than 350,000 clones, roughly nine tenths of them present only once. The sample originates from a study of blood T cell repertoires in COVID-19. Enrolled during active infection, Seattle patients were then followed longitudinally. The CDR3 spans 15 residues. The V segment lost 5 bases and the J segment 8 bases; nucleotides outside the gene matches: 10. CDR1 SEHNR and CDR2 FQNEAQ come from the germline V gene (reference sequence).

The sample taken for sequencing was peripheral blood. This chain joins TRBV7-9 and TRBJ1-4, with 8 positions matching TRBD1. This clonotype was sampled from a woman aged 55-70 years with COVID-19, enrolled during active disease. CDR3 sequence: CASSAYRGFKEKLFF. DNA for the CDR3: TGTGCCAGCAGCGCGTACAGGGGGTTCAAGGAAAAACTGTTTTTT. Full variable domain (outside the CDR3, taken from reference TRBV7-9 and TRBJ1-4): DTGVSQNPRHKITKRGQNVTFRCDPISEHNRLYWYRQTLGQGPEFLTYFQNEAQLEKSRLLSDRFSAERPKGSFSTLEIQRTEQGDSAMYLCASSAYRGFKEKLFFGSGTQLSVL.